This T cell receptor (beta chain) is from a study of CD8 T cells in Susac syndrome. CD8+ and CD4+ T cells taken from blood had their TCR beta sequenced. FACS was used to enrich TEMRA cells, whereas the CD8+ and CD4+ T cells were obtained by negative isolation. Random hexamers primed reverse transcription of 0.5 to 1 ug RNA. Multiplex immunoSEQ PCR targeted 54 Vbeta and 13 Jbeta TCR beta segments. From the immunoSEQ multiplex PCR reads, TCRdb called clonotypes with MiXCR, one entry per CDR3 protein. The sample consists of roughly 200,000 distinct CDR3 sequences, 85% to 95% of them appearing once. The CDR3 runs 14 residues. CDR1 and CDR2 from the germline V gene are LGHNT and FRNRAP. With 4 bases removed from V and 6 bases from J, the gap between germline ends came to 13 bases. To note about this clonotype: Its specificity is not known.

Study observations and caveats: By the study's own acknowledgment, its TCR sequencing and HLA analysis included relatively few individuals.

This chain connects TRBV12-5 to TRBJ1-5; tentative D call: TRBD1 (6 bases). The sequence was collected from a human donor with multiple sclerosis. The sample consisted of CD4+ T cells from PBMCs. This CDR3 reads CASGYRADSQPQHF. The DNA of the CDR3 is TGTGCTAGTGGTTACAGGGCGGATAGTCAGCCCCAGCATTTT. The full variable domain, rest sourced from reference TRBV12-5 and TRBJ1-5, is DARVTQTPRHKVTEMGQEVTMRCQPILGHNTVFWYRQTMMQGLELLAYFRNRAPLDDSGMPKDRFSAEMPDATLATLKIQPSEPRDSAVYFCASGYRADSQPQHFGDGTRLSIL.